The 18 T cell receptor beta chains presented below share a single source sample, sequenced in a study of cytomegalovirus exposure and HLA in healthy donors. Amplification used 60 Vbeta primers and 13 Jbeta primers. Using immunoSEQ multiplex PCR, the repertoire was profiled, and TCRdb retains in-frame clones only, with some absent. The sample comprises approximately 110,000 clones, roughly 80% of which are singletons, and 22% rests with the top ten. The sequencing input was PBMCs. These receptors were collected from a man aged 25 to 40 in good health and CMV-seropositive.

The V gene is TRBV18, the J gene TRBJ1-2, with D possibly matching TRBD1 (6 bases). In germline, CDR1 is KGHSH, CDR2 LQKENI. Trimming pared 3 bases from V and 0 bases from J, leaving 11 bases between. The CDR3 loop spans 15 amino acids. CDR3 DNA sequence: TGTGCCAGCTCACCTGAAGGACAGACTAACTATGGCTACACCTTC. This codes for CASSPEGQTNYGYTF.

V and J are TRBV27 and TRBJ1-4; 7 bases agree with TRBD1. Per germline, CDR1 MNHEY and CDR2 SMNVEV (reference sequence). The J segment lost 5 bases and the V segment lost 5 bases, leaving 11 bases of the junction unmatched. This CDR3 has 16 residues. The CDR3 is CASSLTGTATNEKLFF. The DNA of the CDR3 is TGTGCCAGCAGTCTGACCGGGACAGCGACGAATGAAAAACTGTTTTTT.

The genes are TRBV28 and TRBJ2-7, with 7 bases fitting TRBD2. V shed 6 bases and J 0 bases; nucleotides not matched to a gene: 5. The germline V gene encodes CDR1 MDHEN and CDR2 SYDVKM. The CDR3 is made up of 14 amino acids. The CDR3 spells CASRAGGSSYEQYF. In DNA, the CDR3 is TGTGCCAGCAGAGCCGGGGGGAGCTCCTACGAGCAGTACTTC.

The chain recombines TRBV7-8 with TRBJ2-7; 8 bases fit TRBD1. CDR3 length equals 14 residues. The germline gives CDR1 SGHVS, CDR2 FQNEAQ. Trimming removed 5 bases from V and 4 bases from J; junction bases left unmatched: 7. The CDR3 sequence: CASSRQGMAYEQYF. CDR3 bases: TGTGCCAGCAGCCGACAGGGGATGGCGTACGAGCAGTACTTC.

The V gene is TRBV6-5, the J gene TRBJ2-2; D call uncertain. CDR1 MNHEY and CDR2 SVGAGI come from the germline V gene. The CDR3 spans 15 residues. Trimming cost V 2 bases and J 2 bases, with 9 bases left between them. CDR3 nucleotide sequence: TGTGCCAGCAGTTACGGTTTAGCAAACACCGGGGAGCTGTTTTTT. Its protein is CASSYGLANTGELFF.

This chain connects TRBV18 to TRBJ2-2, with TRBD2 as a possible D gene (6 bases). The V gene lost 5 bases and the J gene lost 0 bases, with 10 bases spanning the gap. Germline V gives CDR1 KGHSH, CDR2 LQKENI. The CDR3 length is 15 residues. The DNA for the CDR3 is TGTGCCAGCTCAGGGGGACTGCCGAACACCGGGGAGCTGTTTTTT. It translates to CASSGGLPNTGELFF.

This clone has only a few counts. This rearrangement joins TRBV2 to TRBJ2-3; TRBD2 agrees at 7 bases. The CDR3 consists of 15 residues. Trimming cost V 8 bases and J 2 bases; bases outside gene matches: 10. Germline CDR1 and CDR2: SNHLY and FYNNEI. This chain's CDR3 is CASCPTSASTDTQYF. CDR3 in DNA: TGTGCCAGCTGCCCTACTAGCGCGTCCACAGATACGCAGTATTTT.

V is TRBV28 and J is TRBJ1-2; tentative D call: TRBD1 (6 bases). This CDR3 spans 14 amino acids. With 5 bases removed from V and 7 bases from J, the gap between germline ends came to 17 bases. Looked up from germline, CDR1 is MDHEN and CDR2 is SYDVKM. The CDR3 loop reads CASSLRNRDRGYTF. The CDR3 region has the DNA TGTGCCAGCAGTCTCCGAAACAGGGATCGTGGCTACACCTTC.

V is TRBV7-2 and J is TRBJ2-5; a weak D match, TRBD1 (6 bases). With 5 bases removed from V and 5 bases from J, the gap between germline ends came to 21 bases. This CDR3 is built from 16 residues. Germline CDR1 SGHTA, CDR2 FQGNSA. The CDR3 is CASSLELQGTGETQYF. The CDR3 DNA reads TGTGCCAGCAGCCTGGAGTTACAGGGTACGGGGGAGACCCAGTACTTC.

The rearrangement links TRBV4-1 to TRBJ2-4; 7 positions match TRBD1. J gave up 7 bases and V 6 bases, and 6 bases lay outside the gene matches. In germline, CDR1 is MGHRA, CDR2 YSYEKL. This CDR3 has 13 residues. The CDR3 sequence is CASSLKQGNIQYF. CDR3 in DNA: TGCGCCAGCAGTCTGAAACAGGGGAACATTCAGTACTTC.

The rearrangement links TRBV5-1 to TRBJ2-7, with D tentatively TRBD1 (5 bases). CDR1 is SGHRS and CDR2 is YFSETQ in the germline V gene. V was shortened by 0 bases and J by 4 bases, with 14 bases between the two germline ends. The CDR3 is 15 residues long. The CDR3 here is CASSLAGRVGYEQYF. In nucleotides, the CDR3 is TGCGCCAGCAGCTTGGCCGGCAGGGTGGGTTACGAGCAGTACTTC.

This clone came up once. The chain is built from TRBV11-2 and TRBJ2-7; D may be TRBD2 (6 bases). This CDR3 has 13 residues. Germline CDR1 SGHAT, CDR2 FQNNGV. Trimming removed 5 bases at V and 4 bases at J, with 12 bases between. This chain's CDR3 is CASSPGLAYEQYV. CDR3 nucleotides: TGTGCCAGCAGCCCGGGACTCGCATACGAGCAGTACGTC.

The chain recombines TRBV28 with TRBJ2-7; the match to TRBD2 covers 11 bases. The length of the CDR3 is 16 residues. Losses at the gene ends were 5 bases for V and 2 bases for J; bases not matched to a gene: 8. Germline V lookup: CDR1 MDHEN, CDR2 SYDVKM. The CDR3 spells CASSLIPGLAAYEQYF. In nucleotides, the CDR3 is TGTGCCAGCAGTCTTATACCGGGACTAGCGGCCTACGAGCAGTACTTC.

This rearrangement joins TRBV5-1 to TRBJ2-1; 11 bases match TRBD2. CDR3 length: 15 amino acids. V lost 3 bases to trimming and J lost 5 bases; unmatched junction nucleotides: 4. CDR1 SGHRS and CDR2 YFSETQ come from the germline V gene. CDR3 protein: CASSYSGRAHNEQFF. The CDR3 bases are TGCGCCAGCAGCTATAGCGGGAGGGCCCACAATGAGCAGTTCTTC.

V is TRBV19 and J is TRBJ1-2, with 12 bases aligning to TRBD1. Germline CDR1 reads LNHDA; CDR2 reads SQIVND (reference sequence). CDR3 length equals 17 residues. The J segment lost 3 bases and the V segment lost 3 bases, leaving 8 bases of the junction unmatched. The CDR3 nucleotides are TGTGCCAGTAGTATGGGACAGGGGGCTCGCGCGGACTATGGCTACACCTTC. This translates into CASSMGQGARADYGYTF.

The chain recombines TRBV6-1 with TRBJ1-1; TRBD1 might be the D (6 bases). Trimming stripped 7 bases from V and 5 bases from J, with 20 bases between. The CDR3 covers 15 residues. Germline loops: CDR1 MNHNS, CDR2 SASEGT. The CDR3 reads CASTGTATGQTEAFF. CDR3 bases: TGTGCCAGCACGGGGACCGCAACAGGGCAAACTGAAGCTTTCTTT.

The sample holds a few counts of this clone. The gene calls are TRBV5-1 and TRBJ1-4; maybe TRBD1 (6 bases). The CDR3 length is 15 residues. Deletions cut 0 bases from V and 5 bases from J, with 11 bases between. Germline CDR1 and CDR2: SGHRS and YFSETQ. The CDR3: CASSLGPGTNEKLFF. DNA of the CDR3: TGCGCCAGCAGCTTGGGTCCAGGGACAAATGAAAAACTGTTTTTT.

The chain links TRBV12-2 to TRBJ2-7; TRBD2, the table's D call, lacks a check against the DNA. TRBV12-2 is an annotated pseudogene. CDR3 length: 17 residues. The CDR3 reads CASRSPTSTQSSYEQYF. CDR3 coding DNA: TGTGCAAGTCGCTCGCCAACTAGCACCCAGAGCTCCTACGAGCAGTACTTC.